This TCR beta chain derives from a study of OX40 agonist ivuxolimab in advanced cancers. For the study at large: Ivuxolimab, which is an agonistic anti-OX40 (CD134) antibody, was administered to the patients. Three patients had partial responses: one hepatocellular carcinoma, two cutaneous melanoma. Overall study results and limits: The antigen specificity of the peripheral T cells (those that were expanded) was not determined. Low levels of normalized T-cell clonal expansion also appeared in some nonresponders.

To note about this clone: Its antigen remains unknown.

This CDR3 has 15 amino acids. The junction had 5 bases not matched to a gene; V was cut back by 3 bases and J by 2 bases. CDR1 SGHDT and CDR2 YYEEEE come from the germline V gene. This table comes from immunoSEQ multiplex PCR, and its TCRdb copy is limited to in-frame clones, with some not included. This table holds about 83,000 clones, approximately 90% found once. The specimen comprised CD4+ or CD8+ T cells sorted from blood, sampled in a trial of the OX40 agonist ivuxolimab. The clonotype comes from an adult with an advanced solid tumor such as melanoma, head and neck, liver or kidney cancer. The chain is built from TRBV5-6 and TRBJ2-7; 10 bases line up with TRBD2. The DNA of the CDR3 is TGTGCCAGCAGCTCGGCTAGCGGGAGCCCCTACGAGCAGTACTTC. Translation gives CASSSASGSPYEQYF.